These T cell receptor beta chains were read from a single sample in a study of cytomegalovirus exposure and HLA in healthy donors. Here immunoSEQ multiplex PCR was the method, and the copy in TCRdb shows in-frame clones only, minus some. The sample lists more than 55,000 clones, about 73% occurring once. Input material: PBMCs. All receptors come from a woman aged 55-69 years in good health and CMV-seropositive. Both conserved end residues are part of each CDR3. Each record gives: CDR3 DNA, CDR3 protein, clone size, D gene, V gene, J gene. The D gene is left open where the match is weak. Clone size is shown for a subset of rows, as once, few, many or a class of expanded clone.

CDR3nt: TGTGCCATCAGTGGGGCTAGCGGGACGAGGACCGGGGAGCTGTTTTTT; CDR3aa: CAISGASGTRTGELFF; abundance: NA; d_gene: TRBD2; v_gene: TRBV10-3; j_gene: TRBJ2-2
CDR3nt: TGTGCCAGCAGGCGTTCCGGGTCCGGCAATTCACCCCTCCACTTT; CDR3aa: CASRRSGSGNSPLHF; abundance: NA; d_gene: NA; v_gene: TRBV2; j_gene: TRBJ1-6
CDR3nt: TGTGCCAGTAGTAGGGGGACTAGCGGCCTCTCTGGGGCCAACGTCCTGACTTTC; CDR3aa: CASSRGTSGLSGANVLTF; abundance: NA; d_gene: TRBD2; v_gene: TRBV19; j_gene: TRBJ2-6
CDR3nt: TGTGCCAGCAGTTTAGACAGGGACTATGGCTACACCTTC; CDR3aa: CASSLDRDYGYTF; abundance: NA; d_gene: TRBD1; v_gene: TRBV28; j_gene: TRBJ1-2
CDR3nt: TGTGCTACCAGCCAGCGGGAGGGCAAGGGAGATACGCAGTATTTT; CDR3aa: CATSQREGKGDTQYF; abundance: NA; d_gene: TRBD2; v_gene: TRBV12-5; j_gene: TRBJ2-3
CDR3nt: TGTGCCAGCAGTGAAAATGGGCACCGTCAACCCTCCTACGAGCAGTACTTC; CDR3aa: CASSENGHRQPSYEQYF; abundance: NA; d_gene: NA; v_gene: TRBV6-1; j_gene: TRBJ2-7
CDR3nt: TGCGCCAGCAGCCCTTCCGGGACTAGCCCCGATACGCAGTATTTT; CDR3aa: CASSPSGTSPDTQYF; abundance: NA; d_gene: TRBD2; v_gene: TRBV5-1; j_gene: TRBJ2-3
CDR3nt: TGTGCCAGTACCAAAGCGGGGGGGTTCACAGATACGCAGTATTTT; CDR3aa: CASTKAGGFTDTQYF; abundance: NA; d_gene: TRBD2; v_gene: TRBV19; j_gene: TRBJ2-3
CDR3nt: TGTGCCTGGAGCTTTAGGGGTTTGGGAGATACGCAGTATTTT; CDR3aa: CAWSFRGLGDTQYF; abundance: NA; d_gene: NA; v_gene: TRBV30; j_gene: TRBJ2-3
CDR3nt: TGTGCCAGCAGCTTAGGGGCAGGGGCAGATACGCAGTATTTT; CDR3aa: CASSLGAGADTQYF; abundance: NA; d_gene: NA; v_gene: TRBV7-3; j_gene: TRBJ2-3
CDR3nt: TGTGCCAGTACTATAGATTCCGGGGAGCTGTTTTTT; CDR3aa: CASTIDSGELFF; abundance: NA; d_gene: NA; v_gene: TRBV2; j_gene: TRBJ2-2
CDR3nt: TGTGCCTGGAAAGCAGGGGTCAATCAGCCCCAGCATTTT; CDR3aa: CAWKAGVNQPQHF; abundance: NA; d_gene: NA; v_gene: TRBV30; j_gene: TRBJ1-5
CDR3nt: TGTGCCAGCAGCTTTACAGGGATCGGGGCCAACGTCCTGACTTTC; CDR3aa: CASSFTGIGANVLTF; abundance: few; d_gene: NA; v_gene: TRBV7-9; j_gene: TRBJ2-6
CDR3nt: TGTGCCAGCTCACCGTTGCAGGGGCTGGTGAACACTGAAGCTTTCTTT; CDR3aa: CASSPLQGLVNTEAFF; abundance: NA; d_gene: NA; v_gene: TRBV18; j_gene: TRBJ1-1
CDR3nt: TGTGCCAGCAGCGTTTCTCCCCAGGGTAATCAGCCCCAGCATTTT; CDR3aa: CASSVSPQGNQPQHF; abundance: NA; d_gene: NA; v_gene: TRBV9; j_gene: TRBJ1-5
CDR3nt: TGCGCCAGCAGCCCTAGGACAGGGAGCGTCCCCTCTGAAGCTTTCTTT; CDR3aa: CASSPRTGSVPSEAFF; abundance: NA; d_gene: TRBD1; v_gene: TRBV5-1; j_gene: TRBJ1-1
CDR3nt: TGTGCCAGCAGCTCCGACCTGCACGGGACAGGGGTCTACGAGCAGTACTTC; CDR3aa: CASSSDLHGTGVYEQYF; abundance: NA; d_gene: TRBD1; v_gene: TRBV13; j_gene: TRBJ2-7
CDR3nt: TGCGCCAGCAGGCTGGCCGGGGGAGGTCATGAAAAACTGTTTTTT; CDR3aa: CASRLAGGGHEKLFF; abundance: few; d_gene: NA; v_gene: TRBV5-1; j_gene: TRBJ1-4
CDR3nt: TGCGCCAGCAGCTTGCCCGGGACTAGCGGGACTAGCACAGATACGCAGTATTTT; CDR3aa: CASSLPGTSGTSTDTQYF; abundance: NA; d_gene: TRBD2; v_gene: TRBV5-1; j_gene: TRBJ2-3
CDR3nt: TGTGCCAGCAGCCAAGATCTGGAGGGAGGCTATGGCTACACCTTC; CDR3aa: CASSQDLEGGYGYTF; abundance: NA; d_gene: NA; v_gene: TRBV4-2; j_gene: TRBJ1-2
CDR3nt: TGTGCCAGCAGTGCACGGGACATCGCCTACGAGCAGTACTTC; CDR3aa: CASSARDIAYEQYF; abundance: NA; d_gene: NA; v_gene: TRBV6-1; j_gene: TRBJ2-7
CDR3nt: TGTGCCAGCAGCGCGGACAGGGGCTCTAAAGGTCTGGCTTTCTTT; CDR3aa: CASSADRGSKGLAFF; abundance: NA; d_gene: TRBD1; v_gene: TRBV5-6; j_gene: TRBJ1-1
CDR3nt: TGTGCCAGCAGTTTAGGACAGGGCAATCAGCCCCAGCATTTT; CDR3aa: CASSLGQGNQPQHF; abundance: NA; d_gene: TRBD1; v_gene: TRBV27; j_gene: TRBJ1-5
CDR3nt: TGTGCCAGCAGCCAGGGAGTCCGGGACAGACGAACAATATACACTGAAGCTTTCTTT; CDR3aa: CASSQGVRDRRTIYTEAFF; abundance: NA; d_gene: TRBD1; v_gene: TRBV14; j_gene: TRBJ1-1
CDR3nt: TGCGCCAGCAGCCAAGGACTAGCGGGTGAGCAGTTCTTC; CDR3aa: CASSQGLAGEQFF; abundance: NA; d_gene: TRBD2; v_gene: TRBV4-1; j_gene: TRBJ2-1
CDR3nt: TGCGCCAGCAGATCTTCGGTAATCGATGAGCAGTTCTTC; CDR3aa: CASRSSVIDEQFF; abundance: NA; d_gene: NA; v_gene: TRBV5-1; j_gene: TRBJ2-1
CDR3nt: TGTGCCAGCAGTTACTCGGGGGGAGGCAATGAGCAGTTCTTC; CDR3aa: CASSYSGGGNEQFF; abundance: NA; d_gene: NA; v_gene: TRBV6-6; j_gene: TRBJ2-1
CDR3nt: TGTGCCAGCAGCCAAATGACAGATCCTAACTATGGCTACACCTTC; CDR3aa: CASSQMTDPNYGYTF; abundance: NA; d_gene: NA; v_gene: TRBV13; j_gene: TRBJ1-2
CDR3nt: TGTGCCAGCAGTTTAGGCCGGACTAGGACCTCCTACGAGCAGTACTTC; CDR3aa: CASSLGRTRTSYEQYF; abundance: NA; d_gene: TRBD2; v_gene: TRBV27; j_gene: TRBJ2-7
CDR3nt: TGCGCCAGCAGCTTCCAACCGGGACAGGGGGCATCCGAGCAGTACTTC; CDR3aa: CASSFQPGQGASEQYF; abundance: NA; d_gene: TRBD1; v_gene: TRBV5-1; j_gene: TRBJ2-7
CDR3nt: TGTGCCAGCAGTCGGAGCTCGGACAGTCCTGGCTACACCTTC; CDR3aa: CASSRSSDSPGYTF; abundance: NA; d_gene: NA; v_gene: TRBV2; j_gene: TRBJ1-2
CDR3nt: TGTGCCAGCAGCCAATCCCTGTCGGACAGGGGCAACTATGGCTACACCTTC; CDR3aa: CASSQSLSDRGNYGYTF; abundance: NA; d_gene: TRBD1; v_gene: TRBV4-2; j_gene: TRBJ1-2
CDR3nt: TGTGCCAGCAGCTGGAGACAGGGGGGCCCTGAAGCTTTCTTT; CDR3aa: CASSWRQGGPEAFF; abundance: NA; d_gene: TRBD1; v_gene: TRBV7-2; j_gene: TRBJ1-1
CDR3nt: TGCGCCAGCAGCCTCTCCGAACTAGCGGGAGGGCCAACAGATACGCAGTATTTT; CDR3aa: CASSLSELAGGPTDTQYF; abundance: NA; d_gene: TRBD2; v_gene: TRBV5-1; j_gene: TRBJ2-3
CDR3nt: TGTGCCGCCAGGGAAGGGAACACTGAAGCTTTCTTT; CDR3aa: CAAREGNTEAFF; abundance: NA; d_gene: NA; v_gene: TRBV30; j_gene: TRBJ1-1
CDR3nt: TGTGCCAGCAGCTTCCGGGAGGCTGGCTACACCTTC; CDR3aa: CASSFREAGYTF; abundance: NA; d_gene: NA; v_gene: TRBV5-6; j_gene: TRBJ1-2
CDR3nt: TGTGCCAGCAGTGAGGGGGGGAGCTCCTACAATGAGCAGTTCTTC; CDR3aa: CASSEGGSSYNEQFF; abundance: NA; d_gene: NA; v_gene: TRBV27; j_gene: TRBJ2-1
CDR3nt: TGTGCCAGTAGTATCCCACGGCAGCCCCAGCATTTT; CDR3aa: CASSIPRQPQHF; abundance: NA; d_gene: NA; v_gene: TRBV19; j_gene: TRBJ1-5
CDR3nt: TGTGCCATCCCGGGGGGGGAGCCTGAAGCTTTCTTT; CDR3aa: CAIPGGEPEAFF; abundance: once; d_gene: NA; v_gene: TRBV7-9; j_gene: TRBJ1-1
CDR3nt: TGTGCTAGCAGCTTAGGACAGCAACTATACAATGAGCAGTTCTTC; CDR3aa: CASSLGQQLYNEQFF; abundance: NA; d_gene: NA; v_gene: TRBV7-7; j_gene: TRBJ2-1
CDR3nt: TGTGCCAGCAGCCCGCTAGCGGGAGACGAGCAGTTCTTC; CDR3aa: CASSPLAGDEQFF; abundance: NA; d_gene: TRBD2; v_gene: TRBV14; j_gene: TRBJ2-1
CDR3nt: TGTGCCAGCAGCCCAGTCGGCGGGGGGGCAGGAGAGACCCAGTACTTC; CDR3aa: CASSPVGGGAGETQYF; abundance: NA; d_gene: TRBD2; v_gene: TRBV7-8; j_gene: TRBJ2-5
CDR3nt: TGTGCCAGTAGTATGTCAGCGAACTATGGCTACACCTTC; CDR3aa: CASSMSANYGYTF; abundance: NA; d_gene: NA; v_gene: TRBV19; j_gene: TRBJ1-2
CDR3nt: TGTGCCAGCAGTGAGTCCGCTAGCGGGGGATACAATGAGCAGTTCTTC; CDR3aa: CASSESASGGYNEQFF; abundance: NA; d_gene: TRBD2; v_gene: TRBV6-4; j_gene: TRBJ2-1
CDR3nt: TGCGCCAGCAGTCTACAGGGGGAACTTGGCACTGAAGCTTTCTTT; CDR3aa: CASSLQGELGTEAFF; abundance: NA; d_gene: TRBD1; v_gene: TRBV5-1; j_gene: TRBJ1-1
CDR3nt: TGCGCCAGCAGTCAGGGCGGAAGCTCCTACGAGCAGTACTTC; CDR3aa: CASSQGGSSYEQYF; abundance: NA; d_gene: NA; v_gene: TRBV10-1; j_gene: TRBJ2-7
CDR3nt: TGTGCCAGCAAGAGGTCGGGTGGAAGTCATCAGCCCCGGCATTTT; CDR3aa: CASKRSGGSHQPRHF; abundance: NA; d_gene: NA; v_gene: TRBV5-6; j_gene: TRBJ1-5
CDR3nt: TGCGCCAGCAGCTTGGTGACAGGAGTCTCTGGAAACACCATATATTTT; CDR3aa: CASSLVTGVSGNTIYF; abundance: few; d_gene: NA; v_gene: TRBV5-1; j_gene: TRBJ1-3
CDR3nt: TGTGCCATCAGTGAAACAGGGGGGAGTCAGCCCCAGCATTTT; CDR3aa: CAISETGGSQPQHF; abundance: NA; d_gene: TRBD1; v_gene: TRBV10-3; j_gene: TRBJ1-5
CDR3nt: TGTGCCAGCTCCCTAGACAGAGACGAGCAGTACTTC; CDR3aa: CASSLDRDEQYF; abundance: NA; d_gene: NA; v_gene: TRBV18; j_gene: TRBJ2-7
CDR3nt: TGTGCCAGCAGCTTGTATACCGGGACAGGGGGTGACGAGCAGTACTTC; CDR3aa: CASSLYTGTGGDEQYF; abundance: NA; d_gene: TRBD1; v_gene: TRBV5-4; j_gene: TRBJ2-7